The present TCR beta chain was sequenced within a study of beta chain features in type 1 diabetes. Study-wide points: For patients, the naive, central memory and Treg TCRB repertoires appeared more alike than for healthy donors. Shorter templates may be favored by PCR, equally so in patients and controls. When Type 1 diabetes patients were examined, their TCRB CDR3s proved moderately but significantly shorter in all four CD4+ subsets.

Reverse transcription of all isolated RNA meant that expressed TCRB transcripts were sequenced. Sequencing was performed with immunoSEQ multiplex PCR; in TCRdb, only in-frame clones are kept and a portion is missing. The sample shows a few hundred thousand clones, around 12% of them seen only once. Remarks on this clone: Its antigen remains unknown.

The V gene lost 3 bases and the J gene lost 0 bases, with 14 bases spanning the gap. Per germline, CDR1 KGHSH and CDR2 LQKENI. CDR3 length: 16 residues. Staining for CD45RO/CCR7/CD25/CD127/CD95/CD27 allowed sorting of CD4+ naive, central memory, regulatory and stem cell-like memory cells. The chain uses TRBV18 and TRBJ1-1; D is undetermined. The origin of this receptor is a man aged 18 to 30 in good health. Specimen: naive CD4+ T cells from blood. The CDR3 DNA reads TGTGCCAGCTCACCGTCCGAGGGCGCTTTGAACACTGAAGCTTTCTTT. Protein sequence: CASSPSEGALNTEAFF.